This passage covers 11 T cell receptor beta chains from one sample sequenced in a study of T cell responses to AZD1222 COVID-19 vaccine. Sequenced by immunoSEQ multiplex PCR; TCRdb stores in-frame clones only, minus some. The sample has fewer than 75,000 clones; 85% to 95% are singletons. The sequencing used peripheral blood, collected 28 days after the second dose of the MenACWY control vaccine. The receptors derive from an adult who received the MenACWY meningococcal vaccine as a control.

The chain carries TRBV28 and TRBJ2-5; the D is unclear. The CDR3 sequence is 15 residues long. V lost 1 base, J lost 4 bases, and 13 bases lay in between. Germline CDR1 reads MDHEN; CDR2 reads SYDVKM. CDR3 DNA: TGTGCCAGCAGTTTATCCGCAGCAGGAACAGAGACCCAGTACTTC. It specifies CASSLSAAGTETQYF. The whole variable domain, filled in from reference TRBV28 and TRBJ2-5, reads DVKVTQSSRYLVKRTGEKVFLECVQDMDHENMFWYRQDPGLGLRLIYFSYDVKMKEKGDIPEGYSVSREKKERFSLILESASTNQTSMYLCASSLSAAGTETQYFGPGTRLLVL.

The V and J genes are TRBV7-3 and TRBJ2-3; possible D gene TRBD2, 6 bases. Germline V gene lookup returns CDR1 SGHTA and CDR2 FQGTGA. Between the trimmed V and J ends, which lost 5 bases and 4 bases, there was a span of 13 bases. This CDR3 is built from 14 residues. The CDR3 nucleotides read TGTGCCAGCAGCCCAGCGGGCTTAGCAGATACGCAGTATTTT. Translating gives CASSPAGLADTQYF.

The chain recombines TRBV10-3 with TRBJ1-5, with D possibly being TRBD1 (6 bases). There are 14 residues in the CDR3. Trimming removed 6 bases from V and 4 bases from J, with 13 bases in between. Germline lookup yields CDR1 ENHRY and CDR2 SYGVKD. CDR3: CAISLTGQNQPQHF. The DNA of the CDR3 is TGTGCCATCAGCTTGACAGGCCAGAATCAGCCCCAGCATTTT.

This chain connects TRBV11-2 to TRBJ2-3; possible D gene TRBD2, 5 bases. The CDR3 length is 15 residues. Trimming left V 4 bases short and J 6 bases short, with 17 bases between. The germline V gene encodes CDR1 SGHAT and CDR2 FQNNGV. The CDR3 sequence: CASSSHSPRGDTQYF. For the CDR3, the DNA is TGTGCCAGCAGCTCCCATTCCCCTCGAGGGGATACGCAGTATTTT.

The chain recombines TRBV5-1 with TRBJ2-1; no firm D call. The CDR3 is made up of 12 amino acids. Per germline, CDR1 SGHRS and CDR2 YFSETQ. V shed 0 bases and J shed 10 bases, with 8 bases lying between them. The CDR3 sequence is CASSLALGEQFF. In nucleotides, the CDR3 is TGCGCCAGCAGCTTGGCCCTAGGGGAGCAGTTCTTC.

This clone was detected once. CDR3 sequence: CASSNTGLAGYTF. CDR3 nucleotide sequence: TGTGCCAGCAGCAATACAGGTCTAGCAGGCTACACCTTC. V is TRBV27 and J is TRBJ1-2; maybe TRBD1 (5 bases). The CDR3 spans 13 residues. CDR1 is MNHEY and CDR2 is SMNVEV in the germline V gene (reference sequence). Trimming took 6 bases from V and 8 from J, leaving 16 bases between them.

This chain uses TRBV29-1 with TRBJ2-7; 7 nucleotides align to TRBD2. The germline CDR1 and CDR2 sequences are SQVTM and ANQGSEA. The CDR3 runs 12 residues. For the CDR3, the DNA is TGCAGTGCCCGCGGGAGTGTCCACGAGCAGTACTTC. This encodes CSARGSVHEQYF.

CDR3 coding DNA: TGCGCCAGCAGTGAGTCGAGGGCTAGCGGGAATCGCAAACAGTTCTTC. Encoded protein: CASSESRASGNRKQFF. This rearrangement joins TRBV10-1 to TRBJ2-1; 9 bases fit TRBD2. From germline, CDR1 is WNHNN and CDR2 SYGVQD (reference sequence). The CDR3 contains 16 residues. The ends lost 0 bases at V and 13 bases at J; junction bases unmatched: 13.

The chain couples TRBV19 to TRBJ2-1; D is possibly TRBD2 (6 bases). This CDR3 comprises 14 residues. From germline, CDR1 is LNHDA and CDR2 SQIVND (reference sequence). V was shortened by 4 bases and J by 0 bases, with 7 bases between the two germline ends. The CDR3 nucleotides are TGTGCCAGTAGTAAGACTAGCTCCTACAATGAGCAGTTCTTC. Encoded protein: CASSKTSSYNEQFF.

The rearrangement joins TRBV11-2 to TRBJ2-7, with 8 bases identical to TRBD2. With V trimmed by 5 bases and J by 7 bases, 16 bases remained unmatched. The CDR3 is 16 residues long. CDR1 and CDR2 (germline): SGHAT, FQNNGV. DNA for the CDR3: TGTGCCAGCAGCCCCCGGGGTGGACTAGCCCCTCGGGAGCAGTACTTC. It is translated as CASSPRGGLAPREQYF.

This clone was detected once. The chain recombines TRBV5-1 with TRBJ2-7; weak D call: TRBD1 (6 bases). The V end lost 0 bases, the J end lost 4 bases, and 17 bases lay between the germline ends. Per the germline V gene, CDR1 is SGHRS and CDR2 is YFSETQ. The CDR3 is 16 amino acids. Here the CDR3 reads CASSLAGDIAWYEQYF. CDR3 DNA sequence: TGCGCCAGCAGCTTGGCCGGGGACATTGCGTGGTACGAGCAGTACTTC.